Shown below are 25 T cell receptor beta chains from a single sample sequenced in a study of cytomegalovirus exposure and HLA in healthy donors. With 60 Vbeta and 13 Jbeta primers, the PCR was carried out. Here immunoSEQ multiplex PCR was the method, and the copy in TCRdb shows in-frame clones only, minus some. The table shows about 180,000 clones, with about 82% occurring only once. Sequenced input: PBMCs. These receptors were obtained from a woman in her twenties or thirties in good health and CMV-seronegative.

This clone was observed a handful of times. The genes are TRBV5-6 and TRBJ2-7, with 7 bases matching TRBD1. The CDR3 has 14 amino acids. Germline V CDR1 and CDR2: SGHDT, YYEEEE. V lost 2 bases to trimming and J lost 2 bases; unmatched junction nucleotides: 4. CDR3 protein: CASSFNTGAYEQYF. The DNA for the CDR3 is TGTGCCAGCAGCTTCAACACAGGGGCCTACGAGCAGTACTTC.

This chain joins TRBV7-8 and TRBJ2-6; D is ambiguous. CDR1 is SGHVS, CDR2 FQNEAQ, per germline. Trimming cost V 6 bases and J 0 bases, with 12 bases left between them. CDR3 length equals 16 residues. CDR3 region: CASSGSTRSGANVLTF. Written as DNA, the CDR3 is TGTGCCAGCAGTGGTAGCACCCGCTCTGGGGCCAACGTCCTGACTTTC.

The chain carries TRBV4-1 and TRBJ2-3; tentative D call: TRBD2 (6 bases). Germline CDR1 and CDR2: MGHRA and YSYEKL. V shed 2 bases and J shed 2 bases, with 14 bases lying between them. This CDR3 contains 16 residues. The CDR3 sequence: CASSQLGGAYTDTQYF. In nucleotides, the CDR3 is TGCGCCAGCAGCCAATTAGGCGGGGCTTACACAGATACGCAGTATTTT.

The chain carries TRBV9 and TRBJ2-2; 11 bases line up with TRBD1. Germline V gene data show CDR1 as SGDLS and CDR2 as YYNGEE. V shed 3 bases, J shed 6 bases, and the junction held 7 bases outside the gene matches. This CDR3 has 16 amino acids. The CDR3 bases are TGTGCCAGCAGCGGAGGGACAGGGGGATTTCCCGGGGAGCTGTTTTTT. It specifies CASSGGTGGFPGELFF.

This clone appeared a few times. The rearrangement joins TRBV9 to TRBJ2-6; D gene unclear. The V gene's germline CDR1 is SGDLS and CDR2 YYNGEE. This CDR3 has 14 amino acids. Trimming pared 0 bases from V and 8 bases from J, leaving 9 bases between. The CDR3: CASSVDSLTNVLTF. CDR3 bases: TGTGCCAGCAGCGTAGACTCCCTTACCAACGTCCTGACTTTC. Full variable domain (remainder filled in from reference TRBV9 and TRBJ2-6): DSGVTQTPKHLITATGQRVTLRCSPRSGDLSVYWYQQSLDQGLQFLIQYYNGEERAKGNILERFSAQQFPDLHSELNLSSLELGDSALYFCASSVDSLTNVLTFGAGSRLTVL.

V is TRBV5-3 and J is TRBJ1-3; 7 bases map to TRBD1. TRBV5-3 is an ORF for which the function is uncertain. V gave up 5 bases and J gave up 5 bases; unmatched junction bases: 7. CDR3 length: 14 residues. The CDR3 coding sequence is TGTGCCAGAAGACCCCAACAGGGGAGAAACACCATATATTTT. This translates into CARRPQQGRNTIYF.

This rearrangement joins TRBV19 to TRBJ1-1; no reliable D call. CDR3 length equals 15 residues. Germline CDR1 is LNHDA and CDR2 is SQIVND (reference sequence). Trimming removed 7 bases from V and 3 bases from J, with 18 bases in between. The CDR3 DNA is TGTGCCAGTACAACTTCCCCGGGTAGAGACACTGAAGCTTTCTTT. Amino acid sequence: CASTTSPGRDTEAFF.

The gene calls are TRBV6-1 and TRBJ1-1; a possible D gene is TRBD1 (6 bases). The CDR3 spans 14 residues. V lost 6 bases to trimming and J lost 5 bases, with 16 bases between them. Germline V lookup: CDR1 MNHNS, CDR2 SASEGT. Here the CDR3 reads CASRRGTQGTEAFF. Written as DNA, the CDR3 is TGTGCCAGCAGGAGGGGGACCCAGGGGACTGAAGCTTTCTTT.

The V gene is TRBV2, the J gene TRBJ2-1; 12 positions agree with TRBD2. Germline-derived CDR1 and CDR2 are SNHLY and FYNNEI. The length of the CDR3 is 15 residues. V lost 6 bases to trimming and J lost 7 bases; unmatched junction nucleotides: 7. Here the CDR3 DNA reads TGTGCCAGCAGGATACTAGCGGGGGGTGGGAATGAGCAGTTCTTC. Its translation: CASRILAGGGNEQFF.

The V call is TRBV7-8, the J call TRBJ2-1, with D perhaps matching TRBD2 (5 bases). V lost 5 bases, J lost 0 bases, and 17 bases lay in between. Germline CDR1 is SGHVS and CDR2 is FQNEAQ. This CDR3 has 17 amino acids. CDR3 in amino acids: CASSLRGTLSSYNEQFF. In DNA form, the CDR3 reads TGTGCCAGCAGCCTACGGGGTACATTAAGCTCCTACAATGAGCAGTTCTTC.

The genes are TRBV4-2 and TRBJ2-6; 10 nucleotides match TRBD1. CDR1 and CDR2 (germline): LGHNA, YNFKEQ. J lost 1 base, V lost 1 base, and 7 bases had no gene match. This CDR3 has 19 amino acids. The CDR3 here is CASSQAGQGKLSGANVLTF. CDR3 nucleotides: TGTGCCAGCAGCCAAGCGGGACAGGGGAAGTTATCTGGGGCCAACGTCCTGACTTTC.

This chain connects TRBV7-9 to TRBJ1-2, with D perhaps matching TRBD1 (6 bases). This CDR3 is built from 15 residues. Germline V gene sequence: CDR1 SEHNR, CDR2 FQNEAQ (reference sequence). Deletions cut 5 bases from V and 3 bases from J, with 16 bases between. The CDR3: CASSPVASGDYGYTF. CDR3 DNA: TGTGCCAGCAGCCCGGTCGCGTCAGGGGACTATGGCTACACCTTC.

J is TRBJ2-5 and V is TRBV9, with TRBD1 as a possible D gene (5 bases). This CDR3 comprises 13 residues. V lost 0 bases, J lost 3 bases, and 6 bases lay in between. Germline V gives CDR1 SGDLS, CDR2 YYNGEE. The CDR3: CASSVGREETQYF. In nucleotides, the CDR3 is TGTGCCAGCAGCGTAGGCAGGGAAGAGACCCAGTACTTC.

The CDR3, as DNA: TGCGCCAGCAGCAACCTACAAAGCCGTTCGGACAGGGGTAAAAACACTGAAGCTTTCTTT. Amino acid sequence: CASSNLQSRSDRGKNTEAFF. The rearrangement links TRBV4-1 to TRBJ1-1; 9 bases fit TRBD1. Germline CDR1 MGHRA, CDR2 YSYEKL. The V gene end was trimmed by 5 bases and the J gene end by 2 bases; junction bases not matched to a gene: 21. The CDR3 covers 20 residues.

The chain couples TRBV2 to TRBJ1-2; the match to TRBD1 covers 8 bases. Looked up from germline, CDR1 is SNHLY and CDR2 is FYNNEI. J lost 8 bases, V lost 0 bases, and 8 bases had no gene match. The CDR3 totals 15 residues. The CDR3 reads CASSEAPQGAGGYTF. The CDR3 DNA sequence: TGTGCCAGCAGTGAAGCACCCCAGGGGGCAGGAGGCTACACCTTC.

The gene calls are TRBV5-6 and TRBJ1-6, with 8 bases matching TRBD1. Trimming took 5 bases from V and 6 from J; bases not matched to a gene: 7. The CDR3 length is 15 residues. Germline CDR1 is SGHDT and CDR2 is YYEEEE. The CDR3 nucleotides are TGTGCCAGCAGTCGGGGACAGGCACCTAATTCACCCCTCCACTTT. Residues: CASSRGQAPNSPLHF.

The chain has TRBV30 and TRBJ1-2; TRBD1 matches at 9 bases. Germline V CDR1 and CDR2: GTSNPN, SVGIG (reference sequence). The CDR3 length is 12 residues. Trimming took 8 bases from V and 7 from J; bases not matched to a gene: 8. The CDR3: CAGTGGAGGYTF. DNA for the CDR3: TGTGCCGGAACAGGGGGCGCGGGTGGCTACACCTTC.

This clone has a handful of counts. The rearrangement uses TRBV18 and TRBJ2-1; no definite D call. Germline V gene lookup returns CDR1 KGHSH and CDR2 LQKENI. V was shortened by 3 bases and J by 5 bases, with 5 bases between the two germline ends. The CDR3 loop spans 12 amino acids. CDR3 amino acids: CASSPYDNEQFF. For the CDR3, the DNA is TGTGCCAGCTCACCCTATGACAATGAGCAGTTCTTC.

The V call is TRBV6-5, the J call TRBJ1-5, with TRBD1 as a possible D gene (6 bases). V was trimmed by 5 bases and J by 4 bases, leaving 15 bases between them. The CDR3 loop spans 15 amino acids. CDR1 MNHEY and CDR2 SVGAGI come from the germline V gene. The CDR3 loop is CASSPLARGNQPQHF. CDR3 nucleotides: TGTGCCAGCAGTCCCCTCGCGAGGGGGAATCAGCCCCAGCATTTT.

The chain has TRBV5-1 and TRBJ1-2, with D unresolved. Per the germline V gene, CDR1 is SGHRS and CDR2 is YFSETQ. V dropped 2 bases and J dropped 3 bases, with 11 bases sitting between them. This CDR3 region has 14 residues. CDR3 bases: TGCGCCAGCAGCTTAAATCGAGCCTACTATGGCTACACCTTC. Its translation is CASSLNRAYYGYTF. Variable domain in full (rest from reference TRBV5-1 and TRBJ1-2): KAGVTQTPRYLIKTRGQQVTLSCSPISGHRSVSWYQQTPGQGLQFLFEYFSETQRNKGNFPGRFSGRQFSNSRSEMNVSTLELGDSALYLCASSLNRAYYGYTFGSGTRLTVV.

This clone was recorded a few times. The J gene is TRBJ1-1, the V gene TRBV27; D gene unclear. The V end was cut by 5 bases, the J end by 10 bases, with 20 bases between. The V gene's germline CDR1 is MNHEY and CDR2 SMNVEV (reference sequence). This CDR3 is built from 14 residues. In DNA, the CDR3 is TGTGCCAGCAGTCTAACCTTTTCAGGCGCGGGAGCTTTCTTT. Amino acid sequence: CASSLTFSGAGAFF.

There are a few counts of this clone. The V call is TRBV18, the J call TRBJ2-7; 12 bases agree with TRBD1. Germline-derived CDR1 and CDR2 are KGHSH and LQKENI. The CDR3 is 15 amino acids. V gave up 5 bases and J gave up 4 bases; unmatched junction bases: 6. CDR3 region: CASSSGQGAWYEQYF. The CDR3 region has the DNA TGTGCCAGCTCATCGGGACAGGGGGCTTGGTACGAGCAGTACTTC.

The rearrangement uses TRBV5-8 and TRBJ2-1, with D hard to call. V was trimmed by 4 bases and J by 6 bases, leaving 14 bases between them. Germline-derived CDR1 and CDR2 are SGHTS and YDEGEE. This CDR3 spans 14 amino acids. CDR3 region: CASSPYLASNEQFF. CDR3 sequence (DNA): TGTGCCAGCAGCCCTTACCTCGCGAGCAATGAGCAGTTCTTC.

The rearrangement joins TRBV19 to TRBJ2-5; 11 nucleotides agree with TRBD1. The CDR3 consists of 14 residues. With 6 bases clipped from V and 2 bases from J, the junction kept 2 bases outside the gene matches. Germline values: CDR1 LNHDA, CDR2 SQIVND (reference sequence). This CDR3 is CASSRDRGQETQYF. The CDR3 DNA is TGTGCCAGTAGCCGGGACAGGGGGCAAGAGACCCAGTACTTC.

The rearrangement uses TRBV5-1 and TRBJ2-7; 9 bases fit TRBD1. Looked up from germline, CDR1 is SGHRS and CDR2 is YFSETQ. This CDR3 has 16 residues. The junction had 9 bases not matched to a gene; V was cut back by 1 base and J by 4 bases. For the CDR3, the DNA is TGCGCCAGCAGCTTGTACTCCGGGACAGGGAGGTACGAGCAGTACTTC. Protein sequence: CASSLYSGTGRYEQYF.